The 15 T cell receptor beta chains presented below share a single source sample, sequenced in a study of blood T cell repertoires in COVID-19. The repertoire was sequenced with immunoSEQ multiplex PCR; TCRdb's copy has only in-frame clones and lacks some. The sample has approximately 290,000 clones; approximately 93% are singletons. The sample consisted of peripheral blood. These TCRs come from a woman in her thirties with COVID-19, enrolled during active disease.

The chain joins TRBV7-9 to TRBJ1-5; 9 nucleotides agree with TRBD1. This CDR3 region has 15 residues. Germline CDR1 SEHNR, CDR2 FQNEAQ (reference sequence). V shed 0 bases, J shed 5 bases, and the junction held 2 bases outside the gene matches. CDR3 nucleotides: TGTGCCAGCAGCTTAGCCACAGGGGGCGATCAGCCCCAGCATTTT. Translating gives CASSLATGGDQPQHF.

The chain employs TRBV9 and TRBJ2-1; 9 bases fit TRBD2. J was trimmed by 4 bases and V by 0 bases; bases with no gene match: 8. Germline lookup yields CDR1 SGDLS and CDR2 YYNGEE. The CDR3 is 17 amino acids. The CDR3 reads CASSVGTLAGFYNEQFF. The CDR3 DNA reads TGTGCCAGCAGCGTAGGGACCCTAGCGGGATTTTACAATGAGCAGTTCTTC.

The gene calls are TRBV30 and TRBJ2-1, with 7 bases matching TRBD2. The CDR3 loop spans 16 amino acids. Unmatched junction bases numbered 9, after V lost 3 bases and J lost 1 base. Germline CDR1 is GTSNPN and CDR2 is SVGIG (reference sequence). For the CDR3, the DNA is TGTGCCTGGAGCGGGGCTAGCGGCGATTCCTACAATGAGCAGTTCTTC. Amino acid sequence: CAWSGASGDSYNEQFF.

This clone has a handful of counts. V is TRBV27 and J is TRBJ1-1; D ambiguous. V gave up 5 bases and J gave up 7 bases, with 14 bases separating them. The CDR3 consists of 13 residues. Per the germline V gene, CDR1 is MNHEY and CDR2 is SMNVEV (reference sequence). CDR3 nucleotide sequence: TGTGCCAGCAGTATGACCCGGAGCGGTGAAGCTTTCTTT. It is translated as CASSMTRSGEAFF.

The rearrangement links TRBV11-2 to TRBJ2-1; D may be TRBD2 (5 bases). Trimming pared 3 bases from V and 9 bases from J, leaving 9 bases between. Germline assignment: CDR1 SGHAT and CDR2 FQNNGV. The CDR3 length is 12 residues. The CDR3 coding sequence is TGTGCCAGCAGCTTTAGTGGAGGTGAGCAGTTCTTC. Its protein is CASSFSGGEQFF. The variable domain in full, completed from reference TRBV11-2 and TRBJ2-1, reads EAGVAQSPRYKIIEKRQSVAFWCNPISGHATLYWYQQILGQGPKLLIQFQNNGVVDDSQLPKDRFSAERLKGVDSTLKIQPAKLEDSAVYLCASSFSGGEQFFGPGTRLTVL.

The chain couples TRBV6-4 to TRBJ1-2, with TRBD1 matching 10 bases. The CDR3 has 16 residues. V dropped 4 bases and J dropped 4; count of bases not matched to a gene: 9. CDR1 is MRHNA, CDR2 SNTAGT, per germline. The CDR3 loop reads CASSVNGQGGIYGYTF. The CDR3 DNA sequence: TGTGCCAGCAGTGTTAATGGACAGGGGGGGATCTATGGCTACACCTTC.

The J gene is TRBJ2-1, the V gene TRBV19; D is possibly TRBD2 (6 bases). CDR1 is LNHDA and CDR2 is SQIVND in the germline V gene (reference sequence). Trimming shortened V by 3 bases and J by 11 bases, and 14 bases separated the two germline ends. This CDR3 is 13 amino acids long. As DNA, the CDR3 is TGTGCCAGTAGTATTTTTAGCGGCCGTCAGCAGTTCTTC. Amino acids: CASSIFSGRQQFF.

V usage is TRBV5-1 and J usage is TRBJ1-1; maybe TRBD1 (6 bases). The length of the CDR3 is 13 residues. The germline V and J ends were trimmed by 5 bases and 5 bases, with 13 bases remaining between them. The germline gives CDR1 SGHRS, CDR2 YFSETQ. The CDR3 is CASSIHQGTEAFF. DNA for the CDR3: TGCGCCAGCAGTATCCACCAGGGGACTGAAGCTTTCTTT.

The chain uses TRBV29-1 and TRBJ2-2, with TRBD2 matching over 8 bases. The CDR3 covers 14 residues. Germline CDR1 and CDR2: SQVTM and ANQGSEA. The junction had 6 bases not matched to a gene; V was cut back by 4 bases and J by 5 bases. This chain's CDR3 is CSVAGTSITGELFF. In nucleotides, the CDR3 is TGCAGCGTTGCCGGGACTAGTATAACCGGGGAGCTGTTTTTT.

Only one count was recorded for this clone. The V gene is TRBV27, the J gene TRBJ2-3; perhaps TRBD1 as D (5 bases). The CDR3 totals 16 residues. Germline CDR1 and CDR2: MNHEY and SMNVEV (reference sequence). V was shortened by 1 base and J by 1 base, with 12 bases between the two germline ends. The CDR3 protein is CASSLLAGWGTDTQYF. The CDR3 DNA reads as TGTGCCAGCAGTTTATTGGCAGGGTGGGGCACAGATACGCAGTATTTT.

This clone showed up just once. The rearrangement links TRBV7-9 to TRBJ1-2, with TRBD1 as a possible D gene (6 bases). Germline V gene sequence: CDR1 SEHNR, CDR2 FQNEAQ (reference sequence). This CDR3 has 14 residues. Trimming shortened V by 1 base and J by 3 bases, and 9 bases separated the two germline ends. This CDR3 is CASSLVGGDYGYTF. The CDR3 region has the DNA TGTGCCAGCAGCTTAGTAGGGGGTGACTATGGCTACACCTTC. Filled out from reference TRBV7-9 and TRBJ1-2, the complete variable domain reads DTGVSQNPRHKITKRGQNVTFRCDPISEHNRLYWYRQTLGQGPEFLTYFQNEAQLEKSRLLSDRFSAERPKGSFSTLEIQRTEQGDSAMYLCASSLVGGDYGYTFGSGTRLTVV.

Only one count was recorded for this clone. This chain connects TRBV19 to TRBJ1-5; D is uncertain. This CDR3 region has 14 residues. Trimming cost V 1 base and J 6 bases, with 10 bases left between them. CDR1 and CDR2 (germline): LNHDA, SQIVND (reference sequence). The CDR3 region is CASSIGGVGQPQHF. CDR3 nucleotide sequence: TGTGCCAGTAGTATAGGAGGCGTGGGTCAGCCCCAGCATTTT.

This clone was observed at least ten times. The chain is built from TRBV7-3 and TRBJ2-7; D not certain. The CDR3 loop spans 13 amino acids. The germline V gene has CDR1 SGHTA and CDR2 FQGTGA. With 1 base removed from V and 6 bases from J, the gap between germline ends came to 10 bases. CDR3 bases: TGTGCCAGCAGCTTAAACAGCTACTCCGAGCAGTACTTC. Translation gives CASSLNSYSEQYF. Based on the CDR3 plus reference TRBV7-3 and TRBJ2-7, the full variable domain is GAGVSQTPSNKVTEKGKYVELRCDPISGHTALYWYRQSLGQGPEFLIYFQGTGAADDSGLPNDRFFAVRPEGSVSTLKIQRTERGDSAVYLCASSLNSYSEQYFGPGTRLTVT.

The chain has TRBV6-5 and TRBJ1-6, with a possible D match to TRBD1 (6 bases). This CDR3 has 13 amino acids. Looked up from germline, CDR1 is MNHEY and CDR2 is SVGAGI. Trimming stripped 4 bases from V and 8 bases from J, with 9 bases between. The CDR3 region is CASSSRTDSPLHF. CDR3 bases: TGTGCCAGCAGTTCTAGGACAGATTCACCCCTCCACTTT.

V gene TRBV3-1 (or the pseudogene TRBV3-2) combines with J gene TRBJ1-1, with no clear D. Germline-derived CDR1 and CDR2 are LGHDT and YNNKEL (reference sequence). The CDR3 extends over 12 amino acids. Trimming removed 1 base from V and 3 bases from J, with 3 bases in between. CDR3 loop: CASSQGHTEAFF. In DNA, the CDR3 is TGTGCCAGCAGCCAAGGGCACACTGAAGCTTTCTTT.